What follows are 23 T cell receptor beta chains derived from one specimen sequenced in a study of blood T cells in healthy people across ages (dated by TCRdb to the mid-2010s). Libraries were made using 5' RACE. TCRdb records Illumina HiSeq 2500 as the sequencer. The second PCR ran for about 6 to 11 cycles and used a J-beta primer mix along with a sample-barcoded 5' primer. Clones were called with MiXCR by TCRdb after fastp trimmed the public reads at Q25, and only in-frame beta chains were retained. Here each entry gathers all rows of one CDR3 protein and keeps the most common genes and DNA. For this sample the table gives 550,000 to 650,000 distinct CDR3 sequences, of which about 29% were detected only once. Jointly, the top ten make up 3% to 4.5% of the sample. In addition, the sample was reused for a study of T cells of mothers and their children.

Sequenced material: blood. The receptors here all came from a boy aged 2 to 10 in good health.

The sample holds a few counts of this clonotype. This chain connects TRBV28 to TRBJ1-4; D remains ambiguous. Germline loops: CDR1 MDHEN, CDR2 SYDVKM. Trimming took off 1 base at V and 8 bases at J, with 11 bases between the two ends. The CDR3 consists of 14 residues. The CDR3: CASSLLSDEEKLFF. In nucleotides, the CDR3 is TGTGCCAGCAGTTTATTATCAGATGAGGAAAAACTGTTTTTT. Filled out from reference TRBV28 and TRBJ1-4, the complete variable domain reads DVKVTQSSRYLVKRTGEKVFLECVQDMDHENMFWYRQDPGLGLRLIYFSYDVKMKEKGDIPEGYSVSREKKERFSLILESASTNQTSMYLCASSLLSDEEKLFFGSGTQLSVL.

This clonotype has just a few counts. The chain couples TRBV29-1 to TRBJ2-1; 8 bases line up with TRBD2. Germline V gene sequence: CDR1 SQVTM, CDR2 ANQGSEA. V lost 3 bases, J lost 3 bases, and 10 bases stayed unmatched. The CDR3 has 16 amino acids. This CDR3 reads CSVETRGDGIYNEQFF. The CDR3, as DNA: TGCAGCGTTGAGACGCGGGGGGACGGAATCTACAATGAGCAGTTCTTC.

The chain couples TRBV5-1 to TRBJ1-1; TRBD1 is a possible D gene (6 bases). The ends were cut back, 4 bases at V and 1 base at J, with 17 bases in the middle. The CDR3 covers 16 residues. Germline V gives CDR1 SGHRS, CDR2 YFSETQ. CDR3 sequence (DNA): TGCGCCAGCAGCCTCGAAGGCGTGACAGGGAACACTGAAGCTTTCTTT. Its translation is CASSLEGVTGNTEAFF.

This chain links TRBV6-2 or TRBV6-3 with TRBJ2-5, with unresolved D. The J call may be faulty, since TRBJ2-1 better matches the DNA end. This CDR3 region has 13 residues. The germline V gene encodes CDR1 MNHEY and CDR2 SVGEGT. CDR3 nucleotides: TGTGCCAGTTTGTCTGCTCCCTTCCAGAAGCAGTTCTTC. Translating gives CASLSAPFQKQFF.

This rearrangement joins TRBV10-3 to TRBJ2-5; TRBD2 agrees at 10 bases. Germline V gene data show CDR1 as ENHRY and CDR2 as SYGVKD. V lost 7 bases to trimming and J lost 3 bases; unmatched junction nucleotides: 5. The CDR3 loop spans 14 amino acids. The CDR3 reads CAIKSGGAEETQYF. In nucleotides, the CDR3 is TGTGCCATCAAAAGCGGGGGGGCCGAAGAGACCCAGTACTTC.

There are a few counts of this clonotype. The chain employs TRBV6-5 and TRBJ1-1; perhaps TRBD1 as D (5 bases). Looked up from germline, CDR1 is MNHEY and CDR2 is SVGAGI. The V end lost 5 bases, the J end lost 0 bases, and 13 bases lay between the germline ends. The CDR3 has 15 residues. The CDR3 DNA reads TGTGCCAGCAGTGTCGATCAGGGCCTGAACACTGAAGCTTTCTTT. As protein: CASSVDQGLNTEAFF.

The rearrangement links TRBV6-6 to TRBJ2-4, with D perhaps matching TRBD1 or TRBD2 (5 bases each). V gave up 6 bases and J gave up 7 bases, with 19 bases separating them. The CDR3 runs 15 residues. Germline CDR1 reads MNHNY; CDR2 reads SVGAGI (reference sequence). CDR3 bases: TGTGCCAGCAGCCAGACACAGGTTTGGGGGAACATTCAGTACTTC. Translated, it gives CASSQTQVWGNIQYF.

The chain employs TRBV7-2 and TRBJ1-1; D not resolved. V was shortened by 1 base and J by 5 bases, with 11 bases between the two germline ends. The CDR3 contains 14 residues. Looked up from germline, CDR1 is SGHTA and CDR2 is FQGNSA. For the CDR3, the DNA is TGTGCCAGCAGCTTAGAAGTAGGGTTTACTGAAGCTTTCTTT. It translates to CASSLEVGFTEAFF.

The CDR3 sequence is CASSSGTARWVSNEQYF. The CDR3 nucleotides read TGTGCCAGCAGTTCCGGGACAGCACGTTGGGTTTCTAACGAGCAGTACTTC. V usage is TRBV12-3 or TRBV12-4 and J usage is TRBJ2-7, with 7 positions matching TRBD1. V gave up 4 bases and J gave up 5 bases; unmatched junction bases: 17. The CDR3 spans 17 residues.

The chain links TRBV6-6 to TRBJ2-5, with TRBD1 matching 9 bases. The J call could be wrong; TRBJ2-7 is a better fit for the DNA end. Germline lookup yields CDR1 MNHNY and CDR2 SVGAGI (reference sequence). There are 14 residues in the CDR3. CDR3 sequence (DNA): TGTGCCAGCAGTTTCTGGACAGGGGACTACGAGCAGTACTTC. This translates into CASSFWTGDYEQYF.

This clonotype occurred a few times. J is TRBJ2-5 and V is TRBV29-1; D is ambiguous. Trimming shortened V by 7 bases and J by 1 base, and 7 bases separated the two germline ends. CDR1 and CDR2 (germline): SQVTM, ANQGSEA. The CDR3 has 11 residues. Written as DNA, the CDR3 is TGCAGCGCCCTGGTCCAAGAGACCCAGTACTTC. Protein: CSALVQETQYF.

In this sample, this clonotype turned up a few times. The chain recombines TRBV28 with TRBJ2-4; either TRBD1 or TRBD2 may fit D (6 bases each). The CDR3 runs to 13 residues. V lost 10 bases and J lost 3, with 13 bases in between. CDR1 and CDR2 from the germline V gene are MDHEN and SYDVKM. CDR3 nucleotides: TGTGCCACGGGGGTAGGGGGCAAAAACATTCAGTACTTC. Amino acids: CATGVGGKNIQYF.

This chain joins TRBV21-1 and TRBJ2-3; TRBD1, the table's D call, lacks a check against the DNA. TRBV21-1 is tagged as a pseudogene. CDR3 size: 16 residues. The chain's CDR3 is CASSNPDCVGTDTQYF. The CDR3 DNA follows: TGTGCCAGCAGCAATCCCGACTGCGTTGGCACAGATACGCAGTATTTT.

The rearrangement uses TRBV3-1 and TRBJ2-7; D is perhaps TRBD2 (5 bases). Germline values: CDR1 LGHDT, CDR2 YNNKEL (reference sequence). V dropped 0 bases and J dropped 6 bases, with 12 bases sitting between them. CDR3 size: 14 residues. DNA for the CDR3: TGTGCCAGCAGCCAAGACGAGGGCACGTCCGAGCAGTACTTC. Protein product: CASSQDEGTSEQYF.

This clonotype has a single count. This rearrangement joins TRBV14 to TRBJ2-5; 14 nucleotides agree with TRBD2. Germline assignment: CDR1 SGHDN and CDR2 FVKESK. The CDR3 is 16 residues long. V lost 1 base, J lost 3 bases, and 1 base stayed unmatched. The CDR3 is CASSQAGLAGEETQYF. CDR3 nucleotides: TGTGCCAGCAGCCAAGCGGGACTAGCGGGGGAAGAGACCCAGTACTTC.

A few counts support this clonotype. The genes are TRBV27 and TRBJ1-2, with 9 bases that match TRBD1. Losses at the gene ends were 5 bases for V and 8 bases for J; bases not matched to a gene: 0. CDR1 MNHEY and CDR2 SMNVEV come from the germline V gene (reference sequence). The CDR3 runs 11 residues. CDR3 region: CASSTGGGYTF. The CDR3 DNA reads as TGTGCCAGCAGTACAGGGGGCGGCTACACCTTC.

This clonotype was found a few times. V and J are TRBV29-1 and TRBJ1-2, with a possible D match to TRBD1 (5 bases). The CDR3 loop spans 11 amino acids. The V end lost 5 bases, the J end lost 8 bases, and 12 bases lay between the germline ends. The germline CDR1 and CDR2 sequences are SQVTM and ANQGSEA. The CDR3 DNA sequence: TGCAGCGTTCTAAGGGGAGGGGGCTACACCTTC. Encoded protein: CSVLRGGGYTF.

The V gene is TRBV5-5, the J gene TRBJ1-2; D may be TRBD1 (6 bases). Trimming removed 4 bases at V and 4 bases at J, with 17 bases between. This CDR3 has 15 amino acids. The germline CDR1 and CDR2 sequences are SGHKS and YYEKEE (reference sequence). CDR3 DNA sequence: TGTGCCAGCAGCCAGTCCCAGGGGCTGGCCTATGGCTACACCTTC. Its protein is CASSQSQGLAYGYTF.

This clonotype was seen more than once but under ten times. This rearrangement joins TRBV2 to TRBJ2-4; the D gene could be TRBD1 or TRBD2 (5 bases each). From germline, CDR1 is SNHLY and CDR2 FYNNEI. Trimming cost V 4 bases and J 5 bases, with 9 bases left between them. The CDR3 has 13 residues. The DNA for the CDR3 is TGTGCCAGCAGTGGGGACGGGGAAAACATTCAGTACTTC. Translating it yields CASSGDGENIQYF.

This chain connects TRBV29-1 to TRBJ1-1; D remains ambiguous. Per germline, CDR1 SQVTM and CDR2 ANQGSEA. CDR3 length: 13 amino acids. Trimming cost V 1 base and J 5 bases, with 11 bases left between them. This chain's CDR3 is CSVEGLGSTEAFF. CDR3 coding DNA: TGCAGCGTTGAAGGACTGGGGTCGACTGAAGCTTTCTTT.

V gene TRBV9 combines with J gene TRBJ2-1; D unresolved. The V gene's germline CDR1 is SGDLS and CDR2 YYNGEE. V dropped 3 bases and J dropped 0 bases, with 10 bases sitting between them. This CDR3 is 15 amino acids long. CDR3 nucleotides: TGTGCCAGCAGCGCGGCGCAGAGCTCCTACAATGAGCAGTTCTTC. Translating gives CASSAAQSSYNEQFF.

The chain couples TRBV11-2 to TRBJ1-1; no clear D gene. Trimming took off 4 bases at V and 7 bases at J, with 7 bases between the two ends. The CDR3 contains 11 residues. Germline values: CDR1 SGHAT, CDR2 FQNNGV. CDR3 loop: CASSSNFEAFF. Here the CDR3 DNA reads TGTGCCAGCAGCTCCAACTTTGAAGCTTTCTTT.

This clonotype showed up just a few times. The chain employs TRBV21-1 and TRBJ1-1; the table gives TRBD1 as D, unverified against the DNA. TRBV21-1 constitutes a pseudogene. CDR3 length: 10 amino acids. As DNA, the CDR3 is TGTGCCGACCGACAGGAGGAAGCTTTCTTT. Its translation: CADRQEEAFF.